This T cell receptor (beta chain) was recovered during a study of response to subunit inactivated influenza vaccine. Study-level findings and limits: The authors suggested that few new T cells are recruited per seasonal influenza vaccination.

From germline, CDR1 is SGHTA and CDR2 FQGNSA. This CDR3 is 14 amino acids long. V gave up 2 bases and J gave up 5 bases, with 13 bases separating them. Each CDR3 protein gets one entry after TCRdb re-called the RT-PCR reads with MiXCR. The sample lists more than 600,000 distinct CDR3 sequences, around 18% occurring once. To note about this clonotype: Its matching antigen is unknown.

The TCR originated in a man aged 50 or older who received an inactivated influenza vaccine. Sequenced material: PBMCs from blood, taken 5 days after vaccination. The chain has TRBV7-2 and TRBJ2-7; tentative D call: TRBD1 (5 bases). The DNA for the CDR3 is TGTGCCAGCAGCTTAACCAGGGATCGGAACGAGCAGTACTTC. Its protein product is CASSLTRDRNEQYF. Full variable domain (rest looked up from reference TRBV7-2 and TRBJ2-7): GAGVSQSPSNKVTEKGKDVELRCDPISGHTALYWYRQSLGQGLEFLIYFQGNSAPDKSGLPSDRFSAERTGGSVSTLTIQRTQQEDSAVYLCASSLTRDRNEQYFGPGTRLTVT.